Reported below is one TCR beta chain. CDR1 is SNHLY and CDR2 is FYNNEI in the germline V gene. V dropped 0 bases and J dropped 7 bases, with 19 bases sitting between them. There are 17 residues in the CDR3. The repertoire was sequenced with immunoSEQ multiplex PCR; TCRdb's copy has only in-frame clones and lacks some. The sample holds 100,000 to 150,000 clones; 75% to 90% are singletons and the top ten take more than 25%. The data originate from a study of blood T cell repertoires in COVID-19. Study-level information: PBMCs, B-cell-depleted T cells, or T cells were the source of the cDNA or gDNA that made up the material.

Sequencing was done on a sample of peripheral blood. The sequence was collected from a woman between 70 and 85 years old with acute or convalescent COVID-19. V and J are TRBV2 and TRBJ2-1, with TRBD2 as a possible D gene (5 bases). The CDR3 DNA reads TGTGCCAGCAGTGAAGCGAGAACTAGATTCGGGGATAATGAGCAGTTCTTC. Translated: CASSEARTRFGDNEQFF.